One and the same sample provided the 28 T cell receptor beta chains below, sequenced in a study of cytomegalovirus exposure and HLA in healthy donors. 13 Jbeta primers and 60 Vbeta primers were used for the PCR. The protocol was immunoSEQ multiplex PCR, while the TCRdb copy is restricted to in-frame clones and leaves out a portion. Recorded here are about 130,000 clones; the top ten clones represent more than 0.8%. The material sequenced was PBMCs. These TCRs come from a man in his late teens or twenties in good health and CMV-seronegative.

V and J are TRBV9 and TRBJ2-1; TRBD2 matches at 9 bases. The junction had 12 bases not matched to a gene; V was cut back by 4 bases and J by 7 bases. Germline CDR1 and CDR2: SGDLS and YYNGEE. The CDR3 spans 16 residues. Here the CDR3 reads CASSPCCASGVNEQFF. The CDR3, as DNA: TGTGCCAGCAGCCCCTGTTGCGCTAGCGGGGTAAATGAGCAGTTCTTC.

The chain has TRBV7-3 and TRBJ1-2, with 7 nucleotides matching TRBD1. The V gene end was trimmed by 0 bases and the J gene end by 8 bases; junction bases not matched to a gene: 3. The CDR3 totals 13 residues. The germline V gene encodes CDR1 SGHTA and CDR2 FQGTGA. CDR3 in amino acids: CASSLTDREGYTF. In nucleotides, the CDR3 is TGTGCCAGCAGCTTAACCGACAGGGAGGGCTACACCTTC.

The chain combines TRBV19 with TRBJ2-1; 8 positions match TRBD1. The V and J ends lost 5 bases and 2 bases, in that order; junction bases with no gene match: 5. Germline V gives CDR1 LNHDA, CDR2 SQIVND (reference sequence). The length of the CDR3 is 15 residues. CDR3: CASSLTGGTYNEQFF. The DNA for the CDR3 is TGTGCCAGTAGTTTAACAGGGGGAACCTACAATGAGCAGTTCTTC. Drawing the rest from reference TRBV19 and TRBJ2-1, the complete variable domain is DGGITQSPKYLFRKEGQNVTLSCEQNLNHDAMYWYRQDPGQGLRLIYYSQIVNDFQKGDIAEGYSVSREKKESFPLTVTSAQKNPTAFYLCASSLTGGTYNEQFFGPGTRLTVL.

The V call is TRBV10-2, the J call TRBJ2-7; 9 bases are a match to TRBD2. V was clipped by 8 bases and J by 6 bases; unmatched bases: 20. The length of the CDR3 is 17 residues. Germline V gene lookup returns CDR1 WSHSY and CDR2 SAAADI. CDR3 sequence reads: CASVYHGGGRASVEQYF. The CDR3 region has the DNA TGCGCCAGCGTATACCATGGGGGCGGGAGGGCCTCGGTCGAGCAGTACTTC.

CDR3 amino acids: CASSSGTGGSYEQYF. CDR3 in DNA: TGTGCCAGCAGCTCCGGGACAGGGGGTTCCTACGAGCAGTACTTC. The chain is built from TRBV11-2 and TRBJ2-7; 11 bases match TRBD1. The CDR3 is 15 residues long. J gave up 1 base and V 4 bases, and 3 bases lay outside the gene matches. Germline CDR1 reads SGHAT; CDR2 reads FQNNGV.

This rearrangement joins TRBV7-9 to TRBJ2-3; 8 nucleotides line up with TRBD2. The CDR3 covers 16 residues. V shed 2 bases, J shed 6 bases, and the junction held 10 bases outside the gene matches. CDR1 is SEHNR and CDR2 is FQNEAQ in the germline V gene (reference sequence). CDR3 bases: TGTGCCAGCAGCTTATCAGACGGGAGGGCCTGGGATACGCAGTATTTT. This gives the protein CASSLSDGRAWDTQYF.

The chain uses TRBV6-5 and TRBJ1-2; tentative D call: TRBD1 (5 bases). The V gene's germline CDR1 is MNHEY and CDR2 SVGAGI. CDR3 length: 13 amino acids. Trimming pared 2 bases from V and 5 bases from J, leaving 9 bases between. This chain's CDR3 is CASSYQGDYGYTF. CDR3 nucleotides: TGTGCCAGCAGTTACCAAGGGGATTATGGCTACACCTTC.

The V and J genes are TRBV5-4 and TRBJ1-3, with 9 bases fitting TRBD1. This CDR3 has 17 amino acids. Germline-derived CDR1 and CDR2 are SGHNT and YYREEE (reference sequence). Trimming removed 4 bases from V and 0 bases from J; junction bases left unmatched: 8. The CDR3 region is CASSRDRVLYSGNTIYF. DNA for the CDR3: TGTGCCAGCAGCCGGGACAGGGTGCTCTACTCTGGAAACACCATATATTTT.

J is TRBJ2-7 and V is TRBV7-8, with D unresolved. The germline V gene encodes CDR1 SGHVS and CDR2 FQNEAQ. The CDR3 extends over 12 amino acids. With 0 bases removed from V and 6 bases from J, the gap between germline ends came to 6 bases. The CDR3, as DNA: TGTGCCAGCAGCTTAGCAGTCAGCGAGCAGTACTTC. Translating it yields CASSLAVSEQYF.

The chain carries TRBV2 and TRBJ2-7, with TRBD2 as a possible D gene (7 bases). CDR3 length: 15 residues. Per the germline V gene, CDR1 is SNHLY and CDR2 is FYNNEI. The V and J ends lost 5 bases and 1 base respectively, with 15 bases between them. CDR3 in amino acids: CASSSGGGGSYEQYF. CDR3 coding DNA: TGTGCCAGCAGTTCCGGGGGCGGGGGATCCTACGAGCAGTACTTC.

The rearrangement uses TRBV6-5 and TRBJ1-6; D gene uncertain. V lost 2 bases and J lost 12, with 11 bases in between. The germline gives CDR1 MNHEY, CDR2 SVGAGI. The CDR3 loop spans 13 amino acids. The CDR3 here is CASSYPSRGPLHF. CDR3 DNA sequence: TGTGCCAGCAGTTACCCGTCTAGAGGACCCCTCCACTTT.

The CDR3 sequence: CASMDRRQETQYF. The CDR3 region has the DNA TGCGCCAGCATGGACAGGCGCCAAGAGACCCAGTACTTC. J is TRBJ2-5 and V is TRBV4-1; 7 bases fit TRBD1. Germline V gene sequence: CDR1 MGHRA, CDR2 YSYEKL. The CDR3 is 13 residues long. Germline trimming cut 7 bases from V and 1 base from J; bases unmatched to any gene: 3.

The V and J genes are TRBV2 and TRBJ1-1; TRBD1 agrees at 7 bases. The CDR3 runs 13 residues. CDR1 is SNHLY, CDR2 FYNNEI, per germline. The V segment lost 4 bases and the J segment 3 bases; nucleotides outside the gene matches: 2. The CDR3 region has the DNA TGTGCCAGCAGTGTCGACAGGGACACTGAAGCTTTCTTT. It translates to CASSVDRDTEAFF.

V and J are TRBV5-1 and TRBJ2-7, with TRBD1 identical over 8 bases. This CDR3 is built from 17 residues. The V gene end was trimmed by 1 base and the J gene end by 2 bases; junction bases not matched to a gene: 11. Per the germline V gene, CDR1 is SGHRS and CDR2 is YFSETQ. CDR3 sequence: CASSLSPGQGGPYEQYF. CDR3 bases: TGCGCCAGCAGCTTGAGTCCTGGACAGGGAGGACCCTACGAGCAGTACTTC. Filled out from reference TRBV5-1 and TRBJ2-7, the complete variable domain reads KAGVTQTPRYLIKTRGQQVTLSCSPISGHRSVSWYQQTPGQGLQFLFEYFSETQRNKGNFPGRFSGRQFSNSRSEMNVSTLELGDSALYLCASSLSPGQGGPYEQYFGPGTRLTVT.

The chain couples TRBV28 to TRBJ2-7; D remains unclear. V was trimmed by 2 bases and J by 2 bases, leaving 4 bases between them. CDR3 length equals 12 residues. Germline V gene data show CDR1 as MDHEN and CDR2 as SYDVKM. The DNA for the CDR3 is TGTGCCAGCAGTTTAACGGCCTACGAGCAGTACTTC. It is translated as CASSLTAYEQYF. The whole variable domain, filled in from reference TRBV28 and TRBJ2-7, reads DVKVTQSSRYLVKRTGEKVFLECVQDMDHENMFWYRQDPGLGLRLIYFSYDVKMKEKGDIPEGYSVSREKKERFSLILESASTNQTSMYLCASSLTAYEQYFGPGTRLTVT.

The chain couples TRBV13 to TRBJ2-7; weak D call: TRBD2 (6 bases). Deletions cut 0 bases from V and 6 bases from J, with 9 bases between. Germline V gene sequence: CDR1 PRHDT, CDR2 FYEKMQ (reference sequence). The CDR3 length is 13 residues. This CDR3 reads CASSLGRSGEQYF. The CDR3 bases are TGTGCCAGCAGCTTAGGACGTAGCGGCGAGCAGTACTTC.

The V gene is TRBV7-9, the J gene TRBJ2-5; D is unresolved. The CDR3 extends over 12 amino acids. Deletions cut 6 bases from V and 5 bases from J, with 10 bases between. Germline V gene sequence: CDR1 SEHNR, CDR2 FQNEAQ (reference sequence). CDR3 nucleotides: TGTGCCAGCAGGCGAGGAAGGGAGACCCAGTACTTC. This sequence encodes CASRRGRETQYF.

The rearrangement uses TRBV9 and TRBJ2-7; TRBD1 aligns across 11 bases. This CDR3 region has 15 residues. Germline CDR1 is SGDLS and CDR2 is YYNGEE. With 2 bases clipped from V and 7 bases from J, the junction kept 8 bases outside the gene matches. In nucleotides, the CDR3 is TGTGCCAGCAGCGTTGGACAGGGGGCATCTGGGGAGCAGTACTTC. Translating it yields CASSVGQGASGEQYF.

J is TRBJ2-1 and V is TRBV30, with a possible D match to TRBD2 (7 bases). Germline lookup yields CDR1 GTSNPN and CDR2 SVGIG (reference sequence). Trimming removed 4 bases from V and 9 bases from J, with 16 bases in between. This CDR3 is 13 amino acids long. DNA for the CDR3: TGTGCCTGGACCGGGGGGCCGGATGGTGAGCAGTTCTTC. Its translation is CAWTGGPDGEQFF. Variable domain in full (rest from reference TRBV30 and TRBJ2-1): SQTIHQWPATLVQPVGSPLSLECTVEGTSNPNLYWYRQAAGRGLQLLFYSVGIGQISSEVPQNLSASRPQDRQFILSSKKLLLSDSGFYLCAWTGGPDGEQFFGPGTRLTVL.

The V call is TRBV6-1, the J call TRBJ2-1; 8 positions match TRBD2. Germline V gene lookup returns CDR1 MNHNS and CDR2 SASEGT. Trimming at V came to 2 bases and at J to 0 bases, leaving 0 bases not matched to a gene. This CDR3 contains 15 residues. In DNA form, the CDR3 reads TGTGCCAGCAGTGAAAGCGGGAGCTCCTACAATGAGCAGTTCTTC. Protein product: CASSESGSSYNEQFF.

The chain employs TRBV2 and TRBJ1-5; no reliable D call. The germline gives CDR1 SNHLY, CDR2 FYNNEI. The CDR3 consists of 16 residues. With 6 bases removed from V and 0 bases from J, the gap between germline ends came to 15 bases. The CDR3 region is CASRAGERYSNQPQHF. In DNA, the CDR3 is TGTGCCAGCAGAGCGGGAGAAAGGTATAGCAATCAGCCCCAGCATTTT.

The chain has TRBV6-1 and TRBJ2-7, with D tentatively TRBD1 (5 bases). Germline V gene data show CDR1 as MNHNS and CDR2 as SASEGT. The V end was cut by 11 bases, the J end by 10 bases, with 12 bases between. The CDR3 totals 9 residues. The CDR3 sequence: CAVTGGQYF. CDR3 nucleotides: TGTGCCGTTACAGGTGGACAGTACTTC.

The chain employs TRBV7-2 and TRBJ2-1; possibly TRBD1 for D (6 bases). With 5 bases removed from V and 4 bases from J, the gap between germline ends came to 9 bases. This CDR3 spans 13 amino acids. Germline CDR1 is SGHTA and CDR2 is FQGNSA. The CDR3 here is CASSPRGYNEQFF. The DNA of the CDR3 is TGTGCCAGCAGCCCGAGGGGGTACAATGAGCAGTTCTTC.

J is TRBJ2-7 and V is TRBV14; perhaps TRBD1 as D (5 bases). The CDR3 has 14 amino acids. From germline, CDR1 is SGHDN and CDR2 FVKESK. V lost 0 bases and J 9 bases, leaving 15 bases between the germline ends. DNA of the CDR3: TGTGCCAGCAGCCAAGAAGAGACCCGACAGCGGCAGTACTTC. Its protein product is CASSQEETRQRQYF.

The V and J genes are TRBV4-1 and TRBJ1-1, with D possibly TRBD1 on 5 matching bases. V was clipped by 3 bases and J by 5 bases, with 13 bases between them. This CDR3 has 14 amino acids. Per the germline V gene, CDR1 is MGHRA and CDR2 is YSYEKL. The DNA of the CDR3 is TGCGCCAGCAGCCAGACAGCCGTCGGTACTGAAGCTTTCTTT. Residues: CASSQTAVGTEAFF.

The chain employs TRBV4-1 and TRBJ2-1; D gene ambiguous. Germline lookup yields CDR1 MGHRA and CDR2 YSYEKL. Trimming took 0 bases from V and 0 from J, leaving 9 bases between them. This CDR3 region has 16 residues. For the CDR3, the DNA is TGCGCCAGCAGCCAAGAGTGGAGTTCCTCCTACAATGAGCAGTTCTTC. Amino acids: CASSQEWSSSYNEQFF.

The V gene is TRBV18, the J gene TRBJ2-1, with 7 bases identical to TRBD2. The trim removed 0 bases at V and 9 bases at J, leaving 11 bases unmatched. This CDR3 is built from 16 residues. Per the germline V gene, CDR1 is KGHSH and CDR2 is LQKENI. The CDR3 DNA sequence: TGTGCCAGCTCACCACCGCCATTCGCGGGAGCGGCTGAGCAGTTCTTC. Residues: CASSPPPFAGAAEQFF.

The V and J genes are TRBV7-8 and TRBJ2-7, with no clear D. Looked up from germline, CDR1 is SGHVS and CDR2 is FQNEAQ. The CDR3 is 15 amino acids. V shed 9 bases and J shed 1 base, with 19 bases lying between them. Here the CDR3 DNA reads TGTGCCAGTCTGCAAGGCGGTAGGCCTTCCTACGAGCAGTACTTC. Protein product: CASLQGGRPSYEQYF.